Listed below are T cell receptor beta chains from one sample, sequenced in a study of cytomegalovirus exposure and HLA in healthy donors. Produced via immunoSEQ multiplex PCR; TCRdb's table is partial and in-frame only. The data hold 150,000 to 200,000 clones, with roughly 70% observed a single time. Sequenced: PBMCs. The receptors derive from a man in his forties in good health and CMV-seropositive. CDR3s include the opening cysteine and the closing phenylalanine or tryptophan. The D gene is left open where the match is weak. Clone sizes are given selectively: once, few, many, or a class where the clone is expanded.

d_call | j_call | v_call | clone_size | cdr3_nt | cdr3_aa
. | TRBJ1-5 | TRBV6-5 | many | TGTGCCAGCAGGGAAAGCGCCCGGGGTGGCCAGCATTTT | CASRESARGGQHF
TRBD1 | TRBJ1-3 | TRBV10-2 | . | TGCGCCAGCACCCCAACAGGGGGAGGTGGAAACACCATATATTTT | CASTPTGGGGNTIYF
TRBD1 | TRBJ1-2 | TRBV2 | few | TGTGCCAGCACCCCATGGGGACAGGGTAACTATGGCTACACCTTC | CASTPWGQGNYGYTF
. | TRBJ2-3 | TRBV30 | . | TGTGCCTGGAGTCAGCAGGTGGCTAGCACAGATACGCAGTATTTT | CAWSQQVASTDTQYF
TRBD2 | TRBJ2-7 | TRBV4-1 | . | TGCGCCAGCAGCCCAACCGGGACTAGCGTTCTTGGGCAGTACTTC | CASSPTGTSVLGQYF
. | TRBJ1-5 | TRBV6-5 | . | TGTGCCAGCAGTCCCGGACTGGGCGGTCAGCCCCAGCATTTT | CASSPGLGGQPQHF
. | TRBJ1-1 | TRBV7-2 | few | TGTGCCAGCAGCTTAGCCCAGGCCAGGGGTAACACTGAAGCTTTCTTT | CASSLAQARGNTEAFF
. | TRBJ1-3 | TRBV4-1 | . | TGCGCCAGTACTGACACCCACTCTGGAAACACCATATATTTT | CASTDTHSGNTIYF
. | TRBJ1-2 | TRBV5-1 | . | TGCGCCAGCAGCTTGCGTACGGACTATGGCTACACCTTC | CASSLRTDYGYTF
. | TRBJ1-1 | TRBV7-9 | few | TGTGCCAGCAGCTTGATAAGGGGATGGGAGAACACTGAAGCTTTCTTT | CASSLIRGWENTEAFF
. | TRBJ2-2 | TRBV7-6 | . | TGTGCCAGCAGCTTAAACCCAAGCGCGAACACCGGGGAGCTGTTTTTT | CASSLNPSANTGELFF
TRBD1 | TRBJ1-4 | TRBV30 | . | TGTGCCTGGAGTCTTCAGGGGGTCGGCGAAAAACTGTTTTTT | CAWSLQGVGEKLFF
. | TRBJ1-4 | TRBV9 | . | TGTGCCAGCAGCGTAGTAGGGGGGGCTAACGAAAAACTGTTTTTT | CASSVVGGANEKLFF
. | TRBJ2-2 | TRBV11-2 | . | TGTGCCAGCAGCTTAGTGGGCGGGGTGGACACCGGGGAGCTGTTTTTT | CASSLVGGVDTGELFF
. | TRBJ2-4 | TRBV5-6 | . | TGTGCCAGCAGCTTGGGTAGCCAACTAGCCAAAAACATTCAGTACTTC | CASSLGSQLAKNIQYF
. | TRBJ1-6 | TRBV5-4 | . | TGTGCCAGCAGCGTGGGACACTCGTACTCCTATAATTCACCCCTCCACTTT | CASSVGHSYSYNSPLHF
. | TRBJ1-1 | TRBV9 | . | TGTGCCAGCAGCGTGGCGGGACGGGGAACAGATGAAGCTTTCTTT | CASSVAGRGTDEAFF
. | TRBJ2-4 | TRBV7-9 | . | TGTTCCAGCGGAGGGCTTGGGTTAGCCAAAAACATTCAGTACTTC | CSSGGLGLAKNIQYF
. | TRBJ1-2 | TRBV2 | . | TGTGCCAGCAGTGCTCCGGTCCCTAACTATGGCTACACCTTC | CASSAPVPNYGYTF
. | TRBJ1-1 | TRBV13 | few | TGTGCCAGCAGCACCTACAGGGAGATAGGCACTGAAGCTTTCTTT | CASSTYREIGTEAFF
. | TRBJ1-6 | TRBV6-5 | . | TGTGCCAGCAGTTACTCCCCCAATAATTCACCCCTCCACTTT | CASSYSPNNSPLHF
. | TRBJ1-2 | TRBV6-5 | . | TGTGCCAGCAGTTACTCATCACAGGGCTATGGCTACACCTTC | CASSYSSQGYGYTF
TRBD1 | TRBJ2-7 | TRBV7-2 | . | TGTGCCAGCAGCTTGGGCGGGGGGACAGGGGACGAGCAGTACTTC | CASSLGGGTGDEQYF
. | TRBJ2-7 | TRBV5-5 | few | TGTGCCAGCAGCGGGGAGACAGCGGGACACCCCGTTGGGGAGCAGTACTTC | CASSGETAGHPVGEQYF
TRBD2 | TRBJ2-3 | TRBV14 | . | TGTGCCAGCAGCTCTAGCGGGGCCACAGATACGCAGTATTTT | CASSSSGATDTQYF
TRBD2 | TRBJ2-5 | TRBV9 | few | TGTGCCAGCAGCGTAGCGGGGGGGCCCGCAGAGACCCAGTACTTC | CASSVAGGPAETQYF
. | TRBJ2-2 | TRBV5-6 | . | TGTGCCAGCAGCTCCCAGGGTACGGGCACCGGGGAGCTGTTTTTT | CASSSQGTGTGELFF
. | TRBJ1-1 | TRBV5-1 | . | TGCGCCAGCAGCTTGGGAGGCGCCGCTGAAGCTTTCTTT | CASSLGGAAEAFF
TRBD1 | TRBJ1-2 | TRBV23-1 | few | TGCGCCAGCAGTCACCATTATCCGGGACAGGGTCACTATGGCTACACCTTC | CASSHHYPGQGHYGYTF
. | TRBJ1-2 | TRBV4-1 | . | TGCGCCAGCAGCCAAGATAGGTACTGGGCAGCGGGAGATGGCTACACCTTC | CASSQDRYWAAGDGYTF
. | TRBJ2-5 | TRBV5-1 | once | TGCGCCAGCAGCTTGGAGACAGCCCAAGAGACCCAGTACTTC | CASSLETAQETQYF
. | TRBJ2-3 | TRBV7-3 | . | TGTGCCAGCAGCTCGGGACTCCTCGGATCTCGGGGAGATACGCAGTATTTT | CASSSGLLGSRGDTQYF
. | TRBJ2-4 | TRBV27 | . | TGTGCCAGCAGTTTTGGGGGGGCTAAAAACATTCAGTACTTC | CASSFGGAKNIQYF
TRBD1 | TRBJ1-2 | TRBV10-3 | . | TGTGCCTCCTCCGGGACAGGGGGCGCGTATGGCTACACCTTC | CASSGTGGAYGYTF
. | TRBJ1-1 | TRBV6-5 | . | TGTGCCAGCACCCCGTCTTCTATCACTGAAGCTTTCTTT | CASTPSSITEAFF
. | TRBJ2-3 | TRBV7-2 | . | TGTGCCAGCAGCTTAGATACCGGGTCAGATACGCAGTATTTT | CASSLDTGSDTQYF
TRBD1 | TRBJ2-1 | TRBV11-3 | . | TGTGCCAGCAGCCAACGGACAGGGGACAATGAGCAGTTCTTC | CASSQRTGDNEQFF
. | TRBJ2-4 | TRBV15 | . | TGTGCCACCAGCAAGTTTCCCGTTGGGGAGTCAGCCAAAAACATTCAGTACTTC | CATSKFPVGESAKNIQYF